Here is one TCR beta chain with its context. Its target is not known. Germline CDR1 and CDR2: SNHLY and FYNNEI. The CDR3 has 12 residues. V was cut by 2 bases and J by 5 bases, with 5 bases left in between. This record belongs to a study of vaccination effects on CD4 cells after COVID-19. Looking at the study overall: BNT162b2 vaccine or mRNA-1273 vaccine was given to participants in two doses. General observations from the study: Marked contraction was observed in infection-induced and vaccine-induced clones late after vaccination.

ViraFEST assay sequencing came after antigen-specific CD4+ T cells were expanded with viral peptide pools. The culture ran for 10 days before CD4+ T cells were isolated. Recipients of the vaccine had no prior SARS-CoV-2 infection and negative nucleocapsid antibodies. Every well housed around 2 million PBMC, which grew in culture alongside around 11 IU/ml IL-2 and 8.5 to 10 ug/ml peptides. The authors exchanged half the medium for IL-2 medium on days 3 and 7. Generated by immunoSEQ multiplex PCR, the TCRdb table keeps only in-frame clones and is missing some. The sample has tens of thousands of clones; under 75% are singletons.

This sequence originates from a human donor who received a COVID-19 vaccine. The material was CD4+ T cells from PBMCs cultured with SARS-CoV-2 spike peptides, obtained before COVID-19 vaccination. This chain uses TRBV2 with TRBJ2-3; D gene unclear. CDR3 nucleotides: TGTGCCAGCAGTGAAAAAGAAGATACGCAGTATTTT. Protein product: CASSEKEDTQYF.